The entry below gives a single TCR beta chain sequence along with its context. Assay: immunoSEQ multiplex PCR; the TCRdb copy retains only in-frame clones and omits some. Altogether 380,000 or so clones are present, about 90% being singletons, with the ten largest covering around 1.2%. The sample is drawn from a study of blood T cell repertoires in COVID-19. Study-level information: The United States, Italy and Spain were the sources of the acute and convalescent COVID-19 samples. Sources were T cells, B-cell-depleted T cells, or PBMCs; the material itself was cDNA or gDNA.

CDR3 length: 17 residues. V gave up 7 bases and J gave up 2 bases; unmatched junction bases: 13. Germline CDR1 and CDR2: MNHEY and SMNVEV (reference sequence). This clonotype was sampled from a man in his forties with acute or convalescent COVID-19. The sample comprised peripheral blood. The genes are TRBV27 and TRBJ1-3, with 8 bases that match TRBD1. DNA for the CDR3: TGTGCCAGCATGGAACCCCCCCAGGGGGCGGCTGGAAACACCATATATTTT. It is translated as CASMEPPQGAAGNTIYF.